This record looks at one T cell receptor (beta chain) sequence and its context. Antigen: not known. The sample is drawn from a study of shared clonotypes between healthy human individuals. TCRdb's copy holds only in-frame clones and misses some; the assay was immunoSEQ multiplex PCR. This sample has millions of clones; less than 95% occur once, and the top ten carry 1.1%. Germline V CDR1 and CDR2: MNHEY, SVGAGI. V lost 0 bases, J lost 5 bases, and 11 bases lay in between. This CDR3 spans 15 amino acids. Whole-study findings and limits: Richness estimates generally favored naive over memory subsets.

CD45RO-negative cells were positively selected for CCR7, leaving out terminally differentiated effector memory CD45RA+ cells. The study enrolled healthy HIV-negative adults without recent acute infections or vaccinations as donors. The sequenced sample consisted of naive CD8+ T cells sorted from blood. V and J are TRBV6-5 and TRBJ2-1, with D perhaps TRBD1 (6 bases). The sequence was obtained from a man aged 18 to 29 in good health. CDR3 loop: CASSYSQGPHNEQFF. CDR3 in DNA: TGTGCCAGCAGTTACTCACAGGGTCCCCACAATGAGCAGTTCTTC.